The 2 T cell receptor beta chains in this list originate from one sample, sequenced in a study of blood T cell repertoires in COVID-19. The protocol was immunoSEQ multiplex PCR, while the TCRdb copy is restricted to in-frame clones and leaves out a portion. Here the sample spans about 170,000 clones, less than 80% being singletons. Material for sequencing was PBMCs or T cells enriched from blood (not recorded which). Receptor source: a woman in her 70s in a cohort exposed to, infected with or recovered from COVID-19 (not recorded which).

V gene TRBV21-1 combines with J gene TRBJ1-1; the table's D call, TRBD1, has no DNA check behind it. TRBV21-1 is listed as a pseudogene. The CDR3 is made up of 13 amino acids. The CDR3 loop is CASSNRQVPQAFF. CDR3 DNA sequence: TGTGCCAGCAGCAATCGTCAGGTCCCTCAAGCTTTCTTT.

CDR3 loop: CASSVEHGEKLFF. The CDR3 coding sequence is TGTGCCAGCAGCGTAGAACATGGTGAAAAACTGTTTTTT. This chain links TRBV9 with TRBJ1-4; no firm D call. Trimming left V 0 bases short and J 7 bases short, with 7 bases between. This CDR3 has 13 amino acids. In germline, CDR1 is SGDLS, CDR2 YYNGEE.